The rows below give T cell receptor beta chains drawn from one sample of a study of response to subunit inactivated influenza vaccine. TCRdb redid the calling of the RT-PCR reads with MiXCR, one entry per CDR3 protein. The sample has around 530,000 distinct CDR3 sequences, around 11% seen once. Sample: PBMCs from blood, taken on the day of vaccination. These receptors came from a man aged 50-60 years who received an inactivated influenza vaccine. CDR3s include the opening cysteine and the closing phenylalanine or tryptophan. A D gene is named only where the DNA matches it firmly. Clone size, where shown, is once, few, many, or a class for clones that have expanded.

v_call: TRBV3-1; j_call: TRBJ1-4; clone_size: few; d_call: NA; cdr3_aa: CASSEGFEKLFF; cdr3_nt: TGTGCCAGCAGCGAGGGTTTTGAAAAACTGTTTTTT
v_call: TRBV25-1; j_call: TRBJ2-5; clone_size: NA; d_call: TRBD2; cdr3_aa: CASSESSGGRGTQYF; cdr3_nt: TGTGCCAGCAGTGAGTCGAGCGGGGGGCGAGGGACCCAGTACTTC
v_call: TRBV7-9; j_call: TRBJ1-1; clone_size: few; d_call: NA; cdr3_aa: CASSLGYSLNTEAFF; cdr3_nt: TGTGCCAGCAGCTTAGGATACAGCCTAAACACTGAAGCTTTCTTT
v_call: TRBV9; j_call: TRBJ1-1; clone_size: few; d_call: NA; cdr3_aa: CASSPRSGTRNTEAFF; cdr3_nt: TGTGCCAGCAGCCCAAGATCCGGGACAAGGAACACTGAAGCTTTCTTT
v_call: TRBV5-1; j_call: TRBJ2-7; clone_size: few; d_call: NA; cdr3_aa: CASSLDTHEQYF; cdr3_nt: TGCGCCAGCAGCTTGGACACCCACGAGCAGTACTTC
v_call: TRBV19; j_call: TRBJ1-1; clone_size: NA; d_call: NA; cdr3_aa: CASSVLWDTEAFF; cdr3_nt: TGTGCCAGTAGCGTACTCTGGGACACTGAAGCTTTCTTT
v_call: TRBV20-1; j_call: TRBJ2-3; clone_size: NA; d_call: TRBD1; cdr3_aa: CSASRQGSGTDTQYF; cdr3_nt: TGCAGTGCTAGCCGACAGGGCTCGGGCACAGATACGCAGTATTTT
v_call: TRBV20-1; j_call: TRBJ2-5; clone_size: NA; d_call: NA; cdr3_aa: CSARSRDSQETQYF; cdr3_nt: TGCAGTGCTAGATCCCGGGACTCACAAGAGACCCAGTACTTC
v_call: TRBV5-6; j_call: TRBJ2-7; clone_size: many; d_call: NA; cdr3_aa: CASSWSRGEQYF; cdr3_nt: TGTGCCAGCAGCTGGTCGAGGGGCGAGCAGTACTTC
v_call: TRBV29-1; j_call: TRBJ2-1; clone_size: many; d_call: NA; cdr3_aa: CSVEDAGNEQFF; cdr3_nt: TGCAGCGTTGAAGACGCTGGTAATGAGCAGTTCTTC
v_call: TRBV7-3; j_call: TRBJ2-7; clone_size: NA; d_call: TRBD1; cdr3_aa: CASSTTGGYEQYF; cdr3_nt: TGTGCCAGCAGCACGACAGGGGGCTACGAGCAGTACTTC
v_call: TRBV2; j_call: TRBJ2-2; clone_size: few; d_call: TRBD2; cdr3_aa: CATLAGVNTGELFF; cdr3_nt: TGTGCCACTTTAGCGGGGGTGAACACCGGGGAGCTGTTTTTT
v_call: TRBV12-5; j_call: TRBJ2-2; clone_size: few; d_call: NA; cdr3_aa: CASGLWGSTGELFF; cdr3_nt: TGTGCTAGTGGTTTGTGGGGGAGCACCGGGGAGCTGTTTTTT
v_call: TRBV21-1; j_call: TRBJ2-4; clone_size: NA; d_call: NA; cdr3_aa: CASSNRDKWVKNIQYF; cdr3_nt: TGTGCCAGCAGCAACCGGGACAAGTGGGTCAAAAACATTCAGTACTTC
v_call: TRBV20-1; j_call: TRBJ2-1; clone_size: few; d_call: TRBD2; cdr3_aa: CSARESPGRTSGEQFF; cdr3_nt: TGCAGTGCTAGAGAGAGTCCCGGGAGGACGAGTGGAGAGCAGTTCTTC
v_call: TRBV28; j_call: TRBJ2-4; clone_size: NA; d_call: NA; cdr3_aa: CASSLGGLKNIQYF; cdr3_nt: TGTGCCAGCAGTTTAGGAGGGCTCAAAAACATTCAGTACTTC
v_call: TRBV27; j_call: TRBJ2-7; clone_size: NA; d_call: NA; cdr3_aa: CASSLGPDYYEQYF; cdr3_nt: TGTGCCAGCAGTTTAGGGCCAGACTACTACGAGCAGTACTTC
v_call: TRBV18; j_call: TRBJ2-1; clone_size: few; d_call: TRBD2; cdr3_aa: CASSPSLAGTSSYNEQFF; cdr3_nt: TGTGCCAGCTCACCGAGTCTAGCGGGGACGAGCTCCTACAATGAGCAGTTCTTC
v_call: TRBV7-2; j_call: TRBJ2-7; clone_size: NA; d_call: TRBD1; cdr3_aa: CASSPTGALLYEQYF; cdr3_nt: TGTGCCAGCAGCCCAACAGGGGCCCTCCTGTACGAGCAGTACTTC
v_call: TRBV11-2; j_call: TRBJ1-1; clone_size: few; d_call: NA; cdr3_aa: CASSLGRMRAFF; cdr3_nt: TGTGCCAGCAGCTTAGGCCGAATGAGAGCTTTCTTT
v_call: TRBV5-1; j_call: TRBJ2-7; clone_size: NA; d_call: TRBD1; cdr3_aa: CASSSMTGGAYEQYF; cdr3_nt: TGCGCCAGCAGCTCCATGACAGGGGGTGCCTACGAGCAGTACTTC
v_call: TRBV25-1; j_call: TRBJ2-7; clone_size: few; d_call: NA; cdr3_aa: CASSELVEQYF; cdr3_nt: TGTGCCAGCAGTGAACTGGTCGAGCAGTACTTC
v_call: TRBV7-2; j_call: TRBJ1-4; clone_size: NA; d_call: NA; cdr3_aa: CASSLVIGWGEKLFF; cdr3_nt: TGTGCCAGCAGCTTAGTCATCGGTTGGGGTGAAAAACTGTTTTTT
v_call: TRBV18; j_call: TRBJ2-5; clone_size: many; d_call: TRBD2; cdr3_aa: CASSPQRGGTEETQYF; cdr3_nt: TGTGCCAGCTCACCGCAGCGCGGGGGGACCGAAGAGACCCAGTACTTC
v_call: TRBV10-3; j_call: TRBJ2-2; clone_size: many; d_call: TRBD2; cdr3_aa: CAISLTSGSSTGELFF; cdr3_nt: TGTGCCATCAGCCTTACTAGCGGGAGTTCCACCGGGGAGCTGTTTTTT
v_call: TRBV12-3/TRBV12-4; j_call: TRBJ2-2; clone_size: NA; d_call: NA; cdr3_aa: CASSQKIGGNTGELFF; cdr3_nt: TGTGCCAGCAGCCAGAAGATAGGGGGAAACACCGGGGAGCTGTTTTTT
v_call: TRBV3-1; j_call: TRBJ2-3; clone_size: NA; d_call: TRBD1; cdr3_aa: CASSHGQATDTQYF; cdr3_nt: TGTGCCAGCAGCCACGGACAGGCCACAGATACGCAGTATTTT
v_call: TRBV4-2; j_call: TRBJ2-7; clone_size: few; d_call: TRBD1; cdr3_aa: CASSRDTGGASYEQYF; cdr3_nt: TGTGCCAGCAGCCGAGATACAGGGGGCGCCTCCTACGAGCAGTACTTC
v_call: TRBV19; j_call: TRBJ2-5; clone_size: NA; d_call: NA; cdr3_aa: CASSRGVAQETQYF; cdr3_nt: TGTGCCAGTAGTCGAGGAGTGGCCCAAGAGACCCAGTACTTC
v_call: TRBV12-3/TRBV12-4; j_call: TRBJ2-5; clone_size: once; d_call: TRBD1; cdr3_aa: CASSLFAGGGETQYF; cdr3_nt: TGTGCCAGCAGTTTGTTTGCAGGGGGCGGAGAGACCCAGTACTTC
v_call: TRBV12-3/TRBV12-4; j_call: TRBJ2-1; clone_size: few; d_call: NA; cdr3_aa: CASSVWRDRRNEQFF; cdr3_nt: TGTGCCAGCAGTGTTTGGAGGGACCGCCGCAATGAGCAGTTCTTC
v_call: TRBV9; j_call: TRBJ2-1; clone_size: NA; d_call: NA; cdr3_aa: CASSAVAEFYNEQFF; cdr3_nt: TGTGCCAGCAGCGCCGTAGCGGAGTTCTACAATGAGCAGTTCTTC
v_call: TRBV29-1; j_call: TRBJ2-1; clone_size: few; d_call: TRBD2; cdr3_aa: CSETSGGSNEQFF; cdr3_nt: TGCAGCGAGACTAGCGGGGGTAGCAATGAGCAGTTCTTC
v_call: TRBV4-3; j_call: TRBJ2-2; clone_size: many; d_call: NA; cdr3_aa: CASSQERSLNTGELFF; cdr3_nt: TGCGCCAGCAGCCAAGAGCGGTCCCTGAACACCGGGGAGCTGTTTTTT
v_call: TRBV7-9; j_call: TRBJ2-5; clone_size: many; d_call: NA; cdr3_aa: CASSLGLETQYF; cdr3_nt: TGTGCCAGCAGCTTAGGTCTTGAGACCCAGTACTTC